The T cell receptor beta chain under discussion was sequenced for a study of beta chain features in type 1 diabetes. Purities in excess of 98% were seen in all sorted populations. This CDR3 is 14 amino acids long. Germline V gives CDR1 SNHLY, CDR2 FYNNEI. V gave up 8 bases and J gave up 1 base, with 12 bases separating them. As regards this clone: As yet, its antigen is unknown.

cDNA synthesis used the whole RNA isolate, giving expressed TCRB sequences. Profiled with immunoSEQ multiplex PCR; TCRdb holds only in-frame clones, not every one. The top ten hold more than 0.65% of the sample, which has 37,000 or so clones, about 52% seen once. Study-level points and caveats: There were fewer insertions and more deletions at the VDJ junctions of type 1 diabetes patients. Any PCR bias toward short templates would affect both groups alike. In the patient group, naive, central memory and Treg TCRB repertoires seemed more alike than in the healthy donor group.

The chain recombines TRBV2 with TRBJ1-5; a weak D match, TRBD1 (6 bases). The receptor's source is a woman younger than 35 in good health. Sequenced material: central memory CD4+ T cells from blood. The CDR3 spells CASERTVSNQPQHF. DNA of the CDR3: TGTGCCAGCGAACGGACAGTAAGCAATCAGCCCCAGCATTTT.